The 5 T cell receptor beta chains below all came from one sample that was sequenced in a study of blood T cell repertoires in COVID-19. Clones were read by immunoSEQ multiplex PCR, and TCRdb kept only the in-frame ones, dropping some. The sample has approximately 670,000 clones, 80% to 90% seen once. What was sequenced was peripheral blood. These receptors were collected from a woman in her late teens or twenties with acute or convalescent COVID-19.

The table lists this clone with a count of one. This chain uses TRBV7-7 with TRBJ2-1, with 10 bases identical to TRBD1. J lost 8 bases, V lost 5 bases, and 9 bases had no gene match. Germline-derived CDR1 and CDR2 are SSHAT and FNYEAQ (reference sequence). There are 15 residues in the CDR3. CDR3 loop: CASSQSTGQGYEQFF. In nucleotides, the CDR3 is TGTGCCAGCAGCCAGAGTACGGGACAGGGGTATGAGCAGTTCTTC.

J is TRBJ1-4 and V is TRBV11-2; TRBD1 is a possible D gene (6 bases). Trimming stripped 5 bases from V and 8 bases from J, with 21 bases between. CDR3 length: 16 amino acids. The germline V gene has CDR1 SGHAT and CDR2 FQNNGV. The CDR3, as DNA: TGTGCCAGCAGCATATATCCAGGGGAAGGGGACGAAAAACTGTTTTTT. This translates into CASSIYPGEGDEKLFF.

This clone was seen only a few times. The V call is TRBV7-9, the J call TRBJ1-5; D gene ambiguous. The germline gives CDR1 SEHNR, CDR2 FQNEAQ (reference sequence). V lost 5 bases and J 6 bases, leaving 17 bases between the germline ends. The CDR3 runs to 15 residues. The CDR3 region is CASSPNAGPRQPQHF. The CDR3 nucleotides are TGTGCCAGCAGCCCGAACGCGGGCCCCCGTCAGCCCCAGCATTTT. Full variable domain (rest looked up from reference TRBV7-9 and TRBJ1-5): DTGVSQNPRHKITKRGQNVTFRCDPISEHNRLYWYRQTLGQGPEFLTYFQNEAQLEKSRLLSDRFSAERPKGSFSTLEIQRTEQGDSAMYLCASSPNAGPRQPQHFGDGTRLSIL.

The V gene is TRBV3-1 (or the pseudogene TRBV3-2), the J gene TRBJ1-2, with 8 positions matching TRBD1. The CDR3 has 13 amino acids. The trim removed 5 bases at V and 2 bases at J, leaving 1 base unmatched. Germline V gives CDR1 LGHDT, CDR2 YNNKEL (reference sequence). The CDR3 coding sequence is TGTGCCAGCAGCTACAGGGGGAACTATGGCTACACCTTC. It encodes CASSYRGNYGYTF.

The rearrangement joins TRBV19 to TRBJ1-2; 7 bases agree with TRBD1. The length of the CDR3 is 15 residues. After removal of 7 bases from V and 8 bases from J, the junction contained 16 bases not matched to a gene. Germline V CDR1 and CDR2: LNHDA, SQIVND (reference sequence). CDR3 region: CASMGSAGGYGGYTF. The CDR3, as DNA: TGTGCCAGTATGGGTTCGGCAGGGGGATATGGCGGCTACACCTTC.